Presented here are 18 T cell receptor beta chains from one specimen sequenced in a study of radiation and T cells in renal cell carcinoma. The repertoire was sequenced with immunoSEQ multiplex PCR; TCRdb's copy has only in-frame clones and lacks some. The sample includes under 150,000 clones, approximately 80% seen only once; the top ten take 1.9%. Time point meaning: blood 2 weeks post-SBRT. Specified treatment: 15 Gy SBRT to primary tumor, nephrectomy 4 weeks later. Sample: blood, taken from a patient whose treatment included radiotherapy and nephrectomy. All receptors derive from a woman aged 55-69 years with renal cell carcinoma.

On this clone: Germline and junction disagree at one end, which may indicate a read error. The J gene is TRBJ1-6, the V gene TRBV6-5; D gene unclear. This CDR3 region has 16 residues. From germline, CDR1 is MNHEY and CDR2 SVGAGI. CDR3 amino acids: CASSSRTASHNSPLHF. The CDR3 bases are TGTGCCAGCAGTTCCCGCACAGCCTCCCATAATTCACCCCTCCACTTT.

The V gene is TRBV6-6, the J gene TRBJ2-2, with TRBD2 matching 8 bases. The CDR3 covers 14 residues. Germline V gene data show CDR1 as MNHNY and CDR2 as SVGAGI (reference sequence). The V gene end was trimmed by 6 bases and the J gene end by 6 bases; junction bases not matched to a gene: 6. For the CDR3, the DNA is TGTGCCAGCAGACCAGCGGGAGTGGCCGGGGAGCTGTTTTTT. Protein: CASRPAGVAGELFF.

The chain couples TRBV29-1 to TRBJ2-7; TRBD1 matches at 10 bases. This CDR3 is 14 amino acids long. Germline values: CDR1 SQVTM, CDR2 ANQGSEA. Trimming took 4 bases from V and 2 from J; bases not matched to a gene: 5. For the CDR3, the DNA is TGCAGCGTTGGTGGACAGGGGGGAACCTACGAGCAGTACTTC. Encoded protein: CSVGGQGGTYEQYF.

The chain carries TRBV21-1 and TRBJ2-5; the table names TRBD1, a call not compared with the DNA. TRBV21-1 is recorded as a pseudogene. This CDR3 has 17 amino acids. CDR3 in amino acids: CASSKEWAHFVRETQYF. Here the CDR3 DNA reads TGTGCCAGCAGCAAAGAATGGGCTCACTTCGTCAGGGAGACCCAGTACTTC.

The chain employs TRBV29-1 and TRBJ2-7; 7 nucleotides align to TRBD1. The CDR3 totals 12 residues. V lost 5 bases and J lost 4; bases outside the gene matches: 5. The germline V gene encodes CDR1 SQVTM and CDR2 ANQGSEA. CDR3 amino acids: CSVSGTEYEQYF. In DNA form, the CDR3 reads TGCAGCGTTTCCGGGACAGAGTACGAGCAGTACTTC.

The chain combines TRBV2 with TRBJ1-6; 7 bases match TRBD1. This CDR3 has 15 residues. V shed 3 bases, J shed 6 bases, and the junction held 5 bases outside the gene matches. The V gene's germline CDR1 is SNHLY and CDR2 FYNNEI. The CDR3, as DNA: TGTGCCAGCAGTGAGCAGGGACAGATTAATTCACCCCTCCACTTT. Amino acids: CASSEQGQINSPLHF.

This sequence joins TRBV4-2 and TRBJ1-2; D is undetermined. CDR3 length: 16 amino acids. CDR1 is LGHNA, CDR2 YNFKEQ, per germline. Trimming removed 0 bases at V and 2 bases at J, with 13 bases between. The CDR3 DNA follows: TGTGCCAGCAGCCAAGATCTAGGGCAGGCAAACTATGGCTACACCTTC. Translated: CASSQDLGQANYGYTF.

The J gene is TRBJ2-7, the V gene TRBV7-9; a possible D gene is TRBD2 (6 bases). The CDR3 contains 15 residues. Germline-derived CDR1 and CDR2 are SEHNR and FQNEAQ (reference sequence). V shed 7 bases and J shed 7 bases, with 23 bases lying between them. CDR3 in amino acids: CASTSRRADPLEQYF. The CDR3 region has the DNA TGTGCCAGCACCTCTAGGAGGGCCGACCCTTTGGAGCAGTACTTC.

The V gene is TRBV28, the J gene TRBJ1-4; D unresolved. The CDR3 is 13 amino acids. The germline V gene encodes CDR1 MDHEN and CDR2 SYDVKM. V lost 8 bases to trimming and J lost 8 bases, with 15 bases between them. Here the CDR3 reads CASLLRDREKLFF. CDR3 coding DNA: TGTGCCAGCCTCCTGAGGGATAGGGAAAAACTGTTTTTT.

This clone was picked up a small number of times. The chain joins TRBV5-4 to TRBJ2-7; the match to TRBD1 covers 9 bases. The trim removed 2 bases at V and 1 base at J, leaving 4 bases unmatched. Germline V CDR1 and CDR2: SGHNT, YYREEE (reference sequence). The CDR3 runs to 15 residues. The CDR3 DNA reads TGTGCCAGCAGCTTAGGACAGGGGAATTCCTACGAGCAGTACTTC. Translated: CASSLGQGNSYEQYF.

The chain employs TRBV7-6 and TRBJ1-3; D call uncertain. CDR1 is SGHVS, CDR2 FNYEAQ, per germline. The CDR3 loop spans 16 amino acids. The V end was cut by 1 base, the J end by 1 base, with 11 bases between. As DNA, the CDR3 is TGTGCCAGCAGCTTAGACCCCTCTGGGTCTGGAAACACCATATATTTT. Translation: CASSLDPSGSGNTIYF. Full variable domain (missing parts from reference TRBV7-6 and TRBJ1-3): GAGVSQSPRYKVTKRGQDVALRCDPISGHVSLYWYRQALGQGPEFLTYFNYEAQQDKSGLPNDRFSAERPEGSISTLTIQRTEQRDSAMYRCASSLDPSGSGNTIYFGEGSWLTVV.

This clone was detected once. This chain uses TRBV11-2 with TRBJ1-2; D is unclear. Trimming took off 1 base at V and 8 bases at J, with 11 bases between the two ends. This CDR3 has 13 residues. From germline, CDR1 is SGHAT and CDR2 FQNNGV. The CDR3 DNA reads as TGTGCCAGCAGCTTAGCGGCAGGCGGAGGCTACACCTTC. Translation: CASSLAAGGGYTF.

In its sample, this clone was seen a few times. V is TRBV7-9 and J is TRBJ2-7; 7 bases align to TRBD1. The CDR3 runs 12 residues. CDR1 is SEHNR, CDR2 FQNEAQ, per germline (reference sequence). Germline trimming cut 6 bases from V and 6 bases from J; bases unmatched to any gene: 5. This CDR3 reads CASSSGTVEQYF. In DNA, the CDR3 is TGTGCCAGCAGTTCTGGGACAGTCGAGCAGTACTTC.

The V and J genes are TRBV19 and TRBJ1-4; D might be TRBD1 (6 bases). Germline V gene sequence: CDR1 LNHDA, CDR2 SQIVND (reference sequence). The CDR3 has 13 amino acids. Trimming removed 3 bases from V and 8 bases from J, with 10 bases in between. In nucleotides, the CDR3 is TGTGCCAGTAGTATGGGACATAGAGAAAAACTGTTTTTT. As protein: CASSMGHREKLFF.

This clone was observed a few times. V is TRBV7-2 and J is TRBJ1-2; D is ambiguous. Trimming took off 10 bases at V and 3 bases at J, with 12 bases between the two ends. The germline V gene encodes CDR1 SGHTA and CDR2 FQGNSA. This CDR3 comprises 12 residues. The CDR3 sequence: CATRVEYYGYTF. The CDR3, as DNA: TGTGCCACCAGAGTCGAATACTATGGCTACACCTTC.

This sequence joins TRBV5-1 and TRBJ2-3; 7 nucleotides line up with TRBD1. The trim removed 5 bases at V and 3 bases at J, leaving 9 bases unmatched. Germline-derived CDR1 and CDR2 are SGHRS and YFSETQ. The CDR3 has 15 residues. The CDR3 protein is CASRHRGEVTDTQYF. CDR3 DNA: TGCGCCAGCAGGCACAGGGGAGAAGTAACAGATACGCAGTATTTT. Using reference TRBV5-1 and TRBJ2-3 for the parts outside the CDR3, the full variable domain is KAGVTQTPRYLIKTRGQQVTLSCSPISGHRSVSWYQQTPGQGLQFLFEYFSETQRNKGNFPGRFSGRQFSNSRSEMNVSTLELGDSALYLCASRHRGEVTDTQYFGPGTRLTVL.

CDR3 loop: CAWSRVDTGELFF. The CDR3 bases are TGTGCCTGGAGCAGGGTGGACACCGGGGAGCTGTTTTTT. The genes are TRBV30 and TRBJ2-2, with D tentatively TRBD1 (5 bases). Germline CDR1 reads GTSNPN; CDR2 reads SVGIG (reference sequence). The CDR3 runs to 13 residues. Trimming removed 3 bases from V and 3 bases from J, with 8 bases in between.

This clone was observed a single time. The J gene is TRBJ1-3, the V gene TRBV28; TRBD1 matches at 8 bases. The germline V gene encodes CDR1 MDHEN and CDR2 SYDVKM. V was pared by 5 bases and J by 9 bases, with 15 bases of the junction left unmatched. The CDR3 loop spans 16 amino acids. CDR3 region: CASSRGQGLFGGTIYF. The CDR3 DNA reads as TGTGCCAGCAGTAGAGGACAGGGCCTTTTCGGAGGCACCATATATTTT.